The 9 T cell receptor beta chains in this list originate from one sample, sequenced in a study of PD-1 blockade in classical Hodgkin lymphoma. Every patient relapsed after autologous stem cell transplantation, and brentuximab vedotin exposure varied. Data came from immunoSEQ multiplex PCR; TCRdb stores just in-frame clones and leaves some out. The sample has 25,000 to 30,000 clones; roughly 70% are singletons. Sequencing used peripheral blood mononuclear cells (PBMCs), obtained before the second cycle of nivolumab. These receptors all come from a human donor with classical Hodgkin lymphoma.

This clone was picked up a small number of times. J is TRBJ1-1 and V is TRBV7-9; D ambiguous. Germline loops: CDR1 SEHNR, CDR2 FQNEAQ (reference sequence). The CDR3 spans 13 residues. With 4 bases removed from V and 3 bases from J, the gap between germline ends came to 9 bases. CDR3: CASSYQADTEAFF. CDR3 sequence (DNA): TGTGCCAGCAGCTATCAGGCGGACACTGAAGCTTTCTTT.

The V and J genes are TRBV5-1 and TRBJ1-4; D is ambiguous. Between the trimmed V and J ends, which lost 1 base and 4 bases, there was a span of 20 bases. Per the germline V gene, CDR1 is SGHRS and CDR2 is YFSETQ. The CDR3 sequence is 18 residues long. The chain's CDR3 is CASSLKSDGDYFNEKLFF. The CDR3 nucleotides are TGCGCCAGCAGCTTGAAAAGCGACGGAGATTATTTTAATGAAAAACTGTTTTTT.

This chain connects TRBV6-5 to TRBJ2-5, with 7 nucleotides matching TRBD1. Germline V CDR1 and CDR2: MNHEY, SVGAGI. Trimming took 6 bases from V and 3 from J; bases not matched to a gene: 4. This CDR3 contains 13 residues. Here the CDR3 reads CASSDRAKETQYF. DNA of the CDR3: TGTGCCAGCAGCGACAGGGCGAAAGAGACCCAGTACTTC.

Only one count was recorded for this clone. The chain joins TRBV7-9 to TRBJ2-5; 7 bases are a match to TRBD1. J was trimmed by 4 bases and V by 5 bases; bases with no gene match: 7. This CDR3 has 14 residues. The germline gives CDR1 SEHNR, CDR2 FQNEAQ (reference sequence). CDR3 bases: TGTGCCAGCAGCCCAGACAGGGTGCGAGAGACCCAGTACTTC. It codes for CASSPDRVRETQYF.

There are a few counts of this clone. The chain combines TRBV19 with TRBJ1-2; the D gene is possibly TRBD1 (5 bases). Trimming shortened V by 0 bases and J by 10 bases, and 12 bases separated the two germline ends. CDR3 size: 13 residues. Per the germline V gene, CDR1 is LNHDA and CDR2 is SQIVND (reference sequence). CDR3 amino acids: CASSIDGGVDYTF. CDR3 sequence (DNA): TGTGCCAGTAGTATAGATGGAGGGGTGGACTACACCTTC. The variable domain in full, with the rest retrieved from reference TRBV19 and TRBJ1-2, is DGGITQSPKYLFRKEGQNVTLSCEQNLNHDAMYWYRQDPGQGLRLIYYSQIVNDFQKGDIAEGYSVSREKKESFPLTVTSAQKNPTAFYLCASSIDGGVDYTFGSGTRLTVV.

This sequence joins TRBV21-1 and TRBJ1-6; the D call of TRBD1 is as the table states it, not checked on the DNA. TRBV21-1 is tagged as a pseudogene. The CDR3 has 17 residues. The CDR3 region has the DNA TGTGCCAGGCACCCCATAACGCAGGGGGCTGATAATTCACCCCTCCACTTT. The encoded protein is CARHPITQGADNSPLHF.

The chain's CDR3 is CASSLLAGRTAGELFF. CDR3 DNA: TGTGCCAGCAGCTTATTGGCGGGAAGGACGGCCGGGGAGCTGTTTTTT. The chain joins TRBV7-9 to TRBJ2-2, with D possibly matching TRBD2 (6 bases). The germline gives CDR1 SEHNR, CDR2 FQNEAQ (reference sequence). The V gene lost 2 bases and the J gene lost 6 bases, with 16 bases spanning the gap. This CDR3 spans 16 amino acids. The whole variable domain, filled in from reference TRBV7-9 and TRBJ2-2, reads DTGVSQNPRHKITKRGQNVTFRCDPISEHNRLYWYRQTLGQGPEFLTYFQNEAQLEKSRLLSDRFSAERPKGSFSTLEIQRTEQGDSAMYLCASSLLAGRTAGELFFGEGSRLTVL.

This clone was counted a few times. This may arise from a read error, as a much more abundant clone is one base away. The sample holds other DNA sequences that translate to the same CDR3. This rearrangement joins TRBV6-5 to TRBJ1-1, with a possible D match to TRBD1 (5 bases). The CDR3 is 13 amino acids. In germline, CDR1 is MNHEY, CDR2 SVGAGI. V was trimmed by 2 bases and J by 2 bases, leaving 6 bases between them. The CDR3 nucleotides are TGTGCCAGCAGTTACGGGGGTAACACTGAAGCTTTCTTT. Its translation: CASSYGGNTEAFF.

The chain links TRBV19 to TRBJ1-1; weak D call: TRBD1 (6 bases). Germline CDR1 is LNHDA and CDR2 is SQIVND (reference sequence). V lost 2 bases and J 11 bases, leaving 12 bases between the germline ends. The CDR3 contains 12 residues. The CDR3, as DNA: TGTGCCAGTAGTATATTGACAGGCGAGGCTTTCTTT. It specifies CASSILTGEAFF.